These 22 T cell receptor beta chains were sequenced from one sample in a study of cytomegalovirus exposure and HLA in healthy donors listed by TCRdb under 2017. To prepare the library, the immunoSEQ multiplex PCR assay was applied. A mixture of 60 forward primers for TCR Vbeta segments and 13 reverse primers for TCR Jbeta segments was used in the multiplex PCR. Sourced from immuneACCESS, this table was stored by TCRdb with only in-frame sequences that have V and J called. A share of the clones is absent; for the studies checked, an unresolved V gene accounts for under half, and the remainder has no known explanation. The sample data list 230,000 or so clones, and 80% to 95% of these were observed just once. Together, the top ten hold about 1.8% of the sample. Sequencing was done on a sample of PBMCs. All receptors derive from a girl aged 2 to 9 in good health and CMV-seronegative.

The CDR3 coding sequence is TGTGCCAGCAGCCAAGATCGTTGGAACACTGAAGCTTTCTTT. This gives the protein CASSQDRWNTEAFF. This chain links TRBV14 with TRBJ1-1; D uncertain. The ends were cut back, 0 bases at V and 1 base at J, with 6 bases in the middle. Germline CDR1 SGHDN, CDR2 FVKESK. This CDR3 comprises 14 residues.

This chain uses TRBV27 with TRBJ2-3; 10 nucleotides agree with TRBD2. Trimming took 2 bases from V and 5 from J; bases not matched to a gene: 1. CDR3 length: 14 amino acids. Germline V CDR1 and CDR2: MNHEY, SMNVEV (reference sequence). This CDR3 reads CASSLASGRDTQYF. CDR3 bases: TGTGCCAGCAGTTTAGCTAGCGGGAGAGATACGCAGTATTTT.

V is TRBV5-4 and J is TRBJ2-7, with 10 positions matching TRBD1. Germline CDR1 SGHNT, CDR2 YYREEE (reference sequence). V trimming: 0 bases; J trimming: 7 bases; junction bases outside the gene matches: 7. This CDR3 region has 15 residues. CDR3 sequence: CASSLGPGQGREQYF. The CDR3, as DNA: TGTGCCAGCAGCTTGGGGCCGGGACAGGGGAGAGAGCAGTACTTC.

Here the CDR3 DNA reads TGTGCCAGCAGCTATAATTCTTACAATGAGCAGTTCTTC. Translated, it gives CASSYNSYNEQFF. The gene calls are TRBV6-5 and TRBJ2-1; D not resolved. CDR1 MNHEY and CDR2 SVGAGI come from the germline V gene. This CDR3 region has 13 residues. Trimming pared 6 bases from V and 4 bases from J, leaving 10 bases between.

The gene calls are TRBV30 and TRBJ2-3; 7 positions match TRBD2. This CDR3 has 16 residues. J was trimmed by 0 bases and V by 1 base; bases with no gene match: 7. Per the germline V gene, CDR1 is GTSNPN and CDR2 is SVGIG (reference sequence). As DNA, the CDR3 is TGTGCCTGGAGTGGAAGGGCGGGGGTAAGCACAGATACGCAGTATTTT. Protein product: CAWSGRAGVSTDTQYF.

The V and J genes are TRBV23-1 and TRBJ2-4, with a weak D call TRBD1 (6 bases). TRBV23-1 is annotated as an ORF whose role is uncertain. V was cut by 2 bases and J by 3 bases, with 14 bases left in between. The CDR3 has 16 residues. The CDR3 loop reads CASSQPVRGSKNIQYF. The DNA for the CDR3 is TGCGCCAGCAGTCAACCAGTGAGGGGGAGCAAAAACATTCAGTACTTC.

The chain uses TRBV5-1 and TRBJ1-1; TRBD1 matches at 10 bases. J gave up 5 bases and V 0 bases, and 4 bases lay outside the gene matches. This CDR3 region has 15 residues. Germline V CDR1 and CDR2: SGHRS, YFSETQ. As DNA, the CDR3 is TGCGCCAGCAGCTTGGGACAGGGGGCACGAACTGAAGCTTTCTTT. It translates to CASSLGQGARTEAFF.

The genes are TRBV27 and TRBJ2-7, with D perhaps matching TRBD2 (6 bases). Germline loops: CDR1 MNHEY, CDR2 SMNVEV (reference sequence). Trimming took 5 bases from V and 3 from J, leaving 20 bases between them. The CDR3 extends over 16 amino acids. Written as DNA, the CDR3 is TGTGCCAGCAGTCTTAACCCCTGGGACTCTTACTACGAGCAGTACTTC. This codes for CASSLNPWDSYYEQYF.

J is TRBJ1-2 and V is TRBV4-2; D is undetermined. The CDR3 is 16 amino acids. The V gene lost 1 base and the J gene lost 6 bases, with 18 bases spanning the gap. The V gene's germline CDR1 is LGHNA and CDR2 YNFKEQ. CDR3: CASSQVSERDGHGYTF. CDR3 nucleotides: TGTGCCAGCAGCCAAGTTTCAGAGAGGGATGGCCATGGCTACACCTTC.

This chain connects TRBV5-6 to TRBJ1-6; 7 bases fit TRBD1. J lost 2 bases, V lost 3 bases, and 2 bases had no gene match. Looked up from germline, CDR1 is SGHDT and CDR2 is YYEEEE. The CDR3 is 15 residues long. This CDR3 is CASSWGTAYNSPLHF. DNA of the CDR3: TGTGCCAGCAGCTGGGGGACAGCCTATAATTCACCCCTCCACTTT.

The J gene is TRBJ2-3, the V gene TRBV29-1, with 9 positions matching TRBD2. Germline V gives CDR1 SQVTM, CDR2 ANQGSEA. J gave up 2 bases and V 6 bases, and 6 bases lay outside the gene matches. The length of the CDR3 is 14 residues. CDR3 protein: CSVETSGHTDTQYF. The CDR3 DNA reads TGCAGCGTGGAGACTAGCGGCCACACAGATACGCAGTATTTT.

The chain employs TRBV10-1 and TRBJ2-3, with TRBD2 as a possible D gene (7 bases). Between the trimmed V and J ends, which lost 0 bases and 4 bases, there was a span of 14 bases. The germline gives CDR1 WNHNN, CDR2 SYGVQD (reference sequence). The CDR3 loop spans 16 amino acids. For the CDR3, the DNA is TGCGCCAGCAGTGAGTCGGGGGGGCTTGGCCCAGATACGCAGTATTTT. Its translation is CASSESGGLGPDTQYF.

V and J are TRBV4-1 and TRBJ2-1; 7 positions agree with TRBD1. Germline V lookup: CDR1 MGHRA, CDR2 YSYEKL. CDR3 size: 16 residues. The ends lost 0 bases at V and 4 bases at J; junction bases unmatched: 6. Written as DNA, the CDR3 is TGCGCCAGCAGCCAAGATCCGGCAGGGGGTTACAATGAGCAGTTCTTC. It yields the protein CASSQDPAGGYNEQFF.

The rearrangement links TRBV7-9 to TRBJ2-7, with 8 positions matching TRBD2. J gave up 1 base and V 7 bases, and 9 bases lay outside the gene matches. CDR3 length: 15 amino acids. The germline gives CDR1 SEHNR, CDR2 FQNEAQ (reference sequence). CDR3 sequence: CASTSTERGSYEQYF. CDR3 coding DNA: TGTGCCAGCACCTCGACGGAGCGGGGGTCCTACGAGCAGTACTTC.

The chain employs TRBV13 and TRBJ1-1, with 8 nucleotides matching TRBD1. CDR3 length: 15 amino acids. Germline assignment: CDR1 PRHDT and CDR2 FYEKMQ (reference sequence). V gave up 1 base and J gave up 6 bases; unmatched junction bases: 7. The CDR3 sequence is CASSLVRTGRPEAFF. CDR3 DNA: TGTGCCAGCAGCTTAGTCCGGACAGGGAGGCCTGAAGCTTTCTTT.

The chain couples TRBV11-2 to TRBJ1-1; 9 bases are a match to TRBD1. V lost 5 bases to trimming and J lost 8 bases; unmatched junction nucleotides: 6. This CDR3 region has 13 residues. CDR1 SGHAT and CDR2 FQNNGV come from the germline V gene. The CDR3 coding sequence is TGTGCCAGCAGCGAAACAGACAGGGGGGAAGCTTTCTTT. Encoded protein: CASSETDRGEAFF.

V usage is TRBV21-1 and J usage is TRBJ2-5; no DNA check was done on the table's D call, TRBD2. TRBV21-1 is recorded as a pseudogene. This CDR3 is 16 amino acids long. The CDR3 coding sequence is TGTGCCAGCACGAACGGGACTAGCGGGAGTCAAGAGACCCAGTACTTC. Amino acid sequence: CASTNGTSGSQETQYF.

The chain is built from TRBV13 and TRBJ2-2; TRBD1 might be the D (6 bases). Trimming pared 8 bases from V and 7 bases from J, leaving 11 bases between. The CDR3 loop spans 12 amino acids. In germline, CDR1 is PRHDT, CDR2 FYEKMQ (reference sequence). CDR3 in amino acids: CASEQGGGELFF. For the CDR3, the DNA is TGTGCCAGCGAACAGGGCGGCGGGGAGCTGTTTTTT.

The chain combines TRBV2 with TRBJ1-2; 8 nucleotides agree with TRBD1. CDR1 is SNHLY, CDR2 FYNNEI, per germline. This CDR3 contains 14 residues. Trimming removed 6 bases from V and 2 bases from J; junction bases left unmatched: 5. The CDR3 bases are TGTGCCAGCAGAGGACAGGGATTGAACTATGGCTACACCTTC. Residues: CASRGQGLNYGYTF.

The chain has TRBV7-8 and TRBJ1-5; 9 nucleotides match TRBD1. The CDR3 consists of 15 residues. Germline V lookup: CDR1 SGHVS, CDR2 FQNEAQ. The V gene end was trimmed by 1 base and the J gene end by 6 bases; junction bases not matched to a gene: 4. CDR3 loop: CASSLGGQGSQPQHF. In DNA form, the CDR3 reads TGTGCCAGCAGCTTAGGGGGACAGGGCTCTCAGCCCCAGCATTTT.

The rearrangement uses TRBV30 and TRBJ2-1; 12 bases fit TRBD2. The junction had 4 bases not matched to a gene; V was cut back by 2 bases and J by 8 bases. CDR3 length equals 14 residues. Germline CDR1 reads GTSNPN; CDR2 reads SVGIG (reference sequence). CDR3 nucleotides: TGTGCCTGGAGTAAGACTAGCGGGAGATATGAGCAGTTCTTC. Its protein product is CAWSKTSGRYEQFF.

This clone was seen a single time. The chain has TRBV28 and TRBJ2-4; possible D gene TRBD2, 7 bases. The germline gives CDR1 MDHEN, CDR2 SYDVKM. With 3 bases removed from V and 6 bases from J, the gap between germline ends came to 12 bases. The CDR3 sequence is 14 residues long. The CDR3 sequence: CASSFRGRGNIQYF. The CDR3 coding sequence is TGTGCCAGCAGTTTTAGGGGGAGGGGAAACATTCAGTACTTC.